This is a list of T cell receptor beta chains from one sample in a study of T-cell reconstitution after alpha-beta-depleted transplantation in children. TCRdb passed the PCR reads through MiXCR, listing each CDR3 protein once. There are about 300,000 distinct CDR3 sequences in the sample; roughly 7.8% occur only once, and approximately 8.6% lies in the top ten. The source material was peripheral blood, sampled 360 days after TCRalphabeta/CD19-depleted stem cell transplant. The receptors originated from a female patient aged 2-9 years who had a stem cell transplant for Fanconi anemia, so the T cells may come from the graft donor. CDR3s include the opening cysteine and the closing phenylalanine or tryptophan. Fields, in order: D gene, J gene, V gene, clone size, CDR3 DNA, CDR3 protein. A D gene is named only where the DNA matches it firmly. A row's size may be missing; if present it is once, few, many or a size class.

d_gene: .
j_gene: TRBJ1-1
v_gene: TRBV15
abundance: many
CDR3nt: TGTGCCACCAGCAGGGACCCCATGAACACTGAAGCTTTCTTT
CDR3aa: CATSRDPMNTEAFF

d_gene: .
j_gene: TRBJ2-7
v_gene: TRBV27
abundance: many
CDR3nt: TGTGCCAGCAGTTTAGCTAGGTACTACGAGCAGTACTTC
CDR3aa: CASSLARYYEQYF

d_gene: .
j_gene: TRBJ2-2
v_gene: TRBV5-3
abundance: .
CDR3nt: TGTGCCAGGGGCTCGGCCCAGGTCACCGGGGAGCTGTTTTTT
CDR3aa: CARGSAQVTGELFF

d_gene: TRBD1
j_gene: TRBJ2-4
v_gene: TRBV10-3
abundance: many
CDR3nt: TGTGCCTTGACACACCGGGACAGGGGAGGTGCAGCCAAAAACATTCAGTACTTC
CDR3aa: CALTHRDRGGAAKNIQYF

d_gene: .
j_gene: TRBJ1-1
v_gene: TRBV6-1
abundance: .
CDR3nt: TGTGCCAGCAGTAGCAGTGGAAACACTGAAGCTTTCTTT
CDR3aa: CASSSSGNTEAFF

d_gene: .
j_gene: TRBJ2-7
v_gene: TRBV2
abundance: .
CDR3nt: TGTGCCAGCAGCGATAACTACGAGCAGTACTTC
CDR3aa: CASSDNYEQYF

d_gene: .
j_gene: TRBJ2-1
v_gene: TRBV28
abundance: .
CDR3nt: TGTGCCAGCAGGGGGTCATGGGAGCAGTTCTTC
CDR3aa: CASRGSWEQFF

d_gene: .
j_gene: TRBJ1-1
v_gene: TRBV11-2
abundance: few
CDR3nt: TGTGCCAGCAGCCCTAACAGATGGTCAGTTAATTTAAAGGGTACTGAAGCTTTCTTT
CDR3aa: CASSPNRWSVNLKGTEAFF

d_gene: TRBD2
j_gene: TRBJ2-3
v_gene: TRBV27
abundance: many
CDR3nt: TGTGCCAGCAGTATTGACGGGGGGGGAATGACAGATACGCAGTATTTT
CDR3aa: CASSIDGGGMTDTQYF

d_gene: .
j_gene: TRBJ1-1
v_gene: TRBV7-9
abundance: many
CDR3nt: TGTGCCAGCAGCTTAGATGCAGGGTACACTGAAGCTTTCTTT
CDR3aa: CASSLDAGYTEAFF

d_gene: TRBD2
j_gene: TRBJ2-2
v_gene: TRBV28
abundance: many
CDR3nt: TGTGCCAGCAAGGAACTAGCGGGGAACACCGGGGAGCTGTTTTTT
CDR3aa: CASKELAGNTGELFF

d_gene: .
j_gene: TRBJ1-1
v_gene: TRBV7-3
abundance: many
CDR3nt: TGTGCCAGCAGCTTAGGGCCCGGGGGGACGACTGAAGCTTTCTTT
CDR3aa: CASSLGPGGTTEAFF

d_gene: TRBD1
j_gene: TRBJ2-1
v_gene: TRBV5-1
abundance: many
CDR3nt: TGCGCCAGCAGCGCGCATTTAGACAGGGTTTGGGATGAGCAGTTCTTC
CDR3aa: CASSAHLDRVWDEQFF

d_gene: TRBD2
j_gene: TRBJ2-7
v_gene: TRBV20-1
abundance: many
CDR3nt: TGCAGTGCTAGCCCCCTAGCGGGAGGTTTCTACGAGCAGTACTTC
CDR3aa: CSASPLAGGFYEQYF

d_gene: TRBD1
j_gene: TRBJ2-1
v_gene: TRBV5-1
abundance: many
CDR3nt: TGCGCCAGCAGCGCCGGACAGGGGAGGAATGAGCAGTTCTTC
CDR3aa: CASSAGQGRNEQFF

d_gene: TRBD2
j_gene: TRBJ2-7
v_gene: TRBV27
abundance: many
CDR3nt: TGTGCCAGCAGTTCATGGGGGGGGGTCGACTACTACGAGCAGTACTTC
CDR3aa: CASSSWGGVDYYEQYF

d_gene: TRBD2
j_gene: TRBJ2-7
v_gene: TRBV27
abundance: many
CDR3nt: TGTGCCAGCAGTTTAGGAGCGACTAGCTTCTCCTACGAGCAGTACTTC
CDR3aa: CASSLGATSFSYEQYF

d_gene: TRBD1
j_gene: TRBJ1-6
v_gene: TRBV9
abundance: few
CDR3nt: TGTGCCAGCAGCGCAGAGACAGGGTTTCACTCACCCCTCCACTTT
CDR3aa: CASSAETGFHSPLHF

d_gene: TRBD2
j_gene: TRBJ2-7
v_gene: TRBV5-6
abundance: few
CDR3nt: TGTGCCAGCAGCGCCTCCGGGACTAGCGGGGGTTTCTACGAGCAGTACTTC
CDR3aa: CASSASGTSGGFYEQYF

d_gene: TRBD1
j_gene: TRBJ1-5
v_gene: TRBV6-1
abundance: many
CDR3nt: TGTGCCAGCAGGCCCGACAGGGTGAGGCTTCAGCCCCAGCATTTT
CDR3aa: CASRPDRVRLQPQHF

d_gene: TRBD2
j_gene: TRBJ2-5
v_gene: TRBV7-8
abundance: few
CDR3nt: TGTGCCAGCAGCTTAAACGGCGGGGGGTCGCAAGAGACCCAGTACTTC
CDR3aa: CASSLNGGGSQETQYF

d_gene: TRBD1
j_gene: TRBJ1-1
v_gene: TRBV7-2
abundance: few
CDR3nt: TGTGCCAGCAGCTTCGACAGGGGAGGATATACTGAAGCTTTCTTT
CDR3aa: CASSFDRGGYTEAFF

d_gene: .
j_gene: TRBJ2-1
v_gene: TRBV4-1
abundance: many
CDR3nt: TGCGCCAGCAGCCAAGAACGGGATGAGCAGTTCTTC
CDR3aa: CASSQERDEQFF

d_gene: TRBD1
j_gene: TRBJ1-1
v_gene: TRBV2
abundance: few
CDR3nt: TGTGCCAGCGGGACAGGGGGCGGCACTGAAGCTTTCTTT
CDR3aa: CASGTGGGTEAFF

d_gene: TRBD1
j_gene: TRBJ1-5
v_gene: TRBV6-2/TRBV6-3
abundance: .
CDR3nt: TGTGCCAGCAGCCCCTGGCAAGGTACAGGGGCACAGCATCAGCCCCAGCATTTT
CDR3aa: CASSPWQGTGAQHQPQHF

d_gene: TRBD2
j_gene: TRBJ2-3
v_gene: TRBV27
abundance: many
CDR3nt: TGTGCCAGCAGTTTATCCGGGGGACTAGCGGGAGACACAGATACGCAGTATTTT
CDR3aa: CASSLSGGLAGDTDTQYF

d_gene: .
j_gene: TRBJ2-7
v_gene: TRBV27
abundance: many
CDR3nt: TGTGCCAGCAGTCCCTCTCCCTACGAGCAGTACTTC
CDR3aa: CASSPSPYEQYF

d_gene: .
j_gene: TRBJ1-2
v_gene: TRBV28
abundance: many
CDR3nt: TGTGCCAGCAGTTTATCCTTAGGAGGATACACCTTC
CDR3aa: CASSLSLGGYTF

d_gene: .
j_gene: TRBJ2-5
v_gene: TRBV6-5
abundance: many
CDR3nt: TGTGCCAGCAGTTACATGGCAGGACAAGAGACCCAGTACTTC
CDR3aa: CASSYMAGQETQYF

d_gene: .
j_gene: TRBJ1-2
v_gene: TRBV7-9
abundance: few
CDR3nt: TGTGCCAGCACCTCTTCGAGTTACTATGGCTACACCTTC
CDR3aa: CASTSSSYYGYTF

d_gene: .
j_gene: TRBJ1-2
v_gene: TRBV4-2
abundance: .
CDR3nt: TGTGCCAGCAGCCAAGATCTACGACGGTACCAGCTACCTTATGGCTACACCTTC
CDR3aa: CASSQDLRRYQLPYGYTF

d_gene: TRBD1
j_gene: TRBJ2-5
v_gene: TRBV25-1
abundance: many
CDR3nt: TGTGCCAGCAGTGAAACCCCGGGACAGGGGAGAGAGACCCAGTACTTC
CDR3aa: CASSETPGQGRETQYF

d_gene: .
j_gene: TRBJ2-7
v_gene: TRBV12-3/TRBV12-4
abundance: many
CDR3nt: TGTGCCAGCAGTGCAAACGATTACGAGCAGTACTTC
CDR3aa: CASSANDYEQYF

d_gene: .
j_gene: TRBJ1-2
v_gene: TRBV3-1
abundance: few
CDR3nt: TGTGCCAGCAGCCTGGAGATCGGCTATGGCTACACCTTC
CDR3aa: CASSLEIGYGYTF

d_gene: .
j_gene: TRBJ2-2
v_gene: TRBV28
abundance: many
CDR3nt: TGTGCCATCACGGCAGTCAACACCGGGGAGCTGTTTTTT
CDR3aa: CAITAVNTGELFF

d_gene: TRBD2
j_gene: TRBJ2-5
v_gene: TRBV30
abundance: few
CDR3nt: TGTGCCTGGAGCAGCGGGGGGCTCCAAGAGACCCAGTACTTC
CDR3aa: CAWSSGGLQETQYF

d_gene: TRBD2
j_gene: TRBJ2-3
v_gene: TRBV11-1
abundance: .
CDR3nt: TGTGCCAGCAGCACGACTAGCGGGGTTGTAGATACGCAGTATTTT
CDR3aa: CASSTTSGVVDTQYF

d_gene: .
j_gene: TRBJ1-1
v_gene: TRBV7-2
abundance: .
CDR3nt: TGTGCCAGCAGCTTAGTTCGGGCTGAAGCTTTCTTT
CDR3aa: CASSLVRAEAFF

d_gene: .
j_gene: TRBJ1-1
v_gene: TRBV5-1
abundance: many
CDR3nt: TGCGCCAGCAGCTTGCAAACAGGGACCGTGAACACTGAAGCTTTCTTT
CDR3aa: CASSLQTGTVNTEAFF

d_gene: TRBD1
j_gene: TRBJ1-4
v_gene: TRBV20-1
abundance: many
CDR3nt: TGCAGTGCTAGAGATGGACAGGGGGCTAATGAAAAACTGTTTTTT
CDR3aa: CSARDGQGANEKLFF

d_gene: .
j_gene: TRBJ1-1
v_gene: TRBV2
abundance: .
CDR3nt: TGTGCCAGCAGTTTCGAGATGAACACTGAAGCTTTCTTT
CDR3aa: CASSFEMNTEAFF

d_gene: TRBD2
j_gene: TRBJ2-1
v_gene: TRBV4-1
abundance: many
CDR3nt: TGCGCCAGCAGCCAAGATGCGCCGGGGGGGGATGAGCAGTTCTTC
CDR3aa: CASSQDAPGGDEQFF

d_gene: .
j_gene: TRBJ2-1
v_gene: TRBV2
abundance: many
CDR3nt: TGTGCCAGCAGTGACGGTGAGCAGTTCTTC
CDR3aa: CASSDGEQFF

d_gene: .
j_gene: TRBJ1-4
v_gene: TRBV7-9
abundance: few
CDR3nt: TGTGCCAGCAGCTTACCAGCCGCCGGGCAGGAAAAACTGTTTTTT
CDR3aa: CASSLPAAGQEKLFF

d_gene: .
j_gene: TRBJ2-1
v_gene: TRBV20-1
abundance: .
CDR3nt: TGCAGTGCTAACCCTTTGTGGGATCCATACAATGAGCAGTTCTTC
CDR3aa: CSANPLWDPYNEQFF

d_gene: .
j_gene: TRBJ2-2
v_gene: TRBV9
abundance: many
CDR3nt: TGTGCCAGCAGCCCAACAGGGAACACCGGGGAGCTGTTTTTT
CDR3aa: CASSPTGNTGELFF

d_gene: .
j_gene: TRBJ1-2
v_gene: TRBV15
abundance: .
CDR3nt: TGTGCCACCAGCAGAGAACCACAGGTCTATGGCTACACCTTC
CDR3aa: CATSREPQVYGYTF

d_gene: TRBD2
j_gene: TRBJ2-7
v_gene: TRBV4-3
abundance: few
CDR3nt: TGCGCCAGCAGCCAAGATCCAAGCGGGGGGAGCTCCTACGAGCAGTACTTC
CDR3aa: CASSQDPSGGSSYEQYF

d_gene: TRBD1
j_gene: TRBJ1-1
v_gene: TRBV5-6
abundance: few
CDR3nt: TGTGCCATCACAGGGGGCCCCAAGAACACTGAAGCTTTCTTT
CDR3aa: CAITGGPKNTEAFF

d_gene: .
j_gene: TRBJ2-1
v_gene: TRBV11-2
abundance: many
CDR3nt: TGTGCCAGCAGCTTAGGAAGGGGATATGAGCAGTTCTTC
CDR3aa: CASSLGRGYEQFF

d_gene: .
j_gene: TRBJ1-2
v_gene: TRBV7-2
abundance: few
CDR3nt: TGTGCCAGCAGCTTAAGTCACGGCAGAGGAGGCTACACCTTC
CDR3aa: CASSLSHGRGGYTF

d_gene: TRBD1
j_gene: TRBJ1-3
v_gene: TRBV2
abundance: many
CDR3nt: TGTGCCAGCAGAGAGGGACAGGGGCGAAACACCATATATTTT
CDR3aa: CASREGQGRNTIYF